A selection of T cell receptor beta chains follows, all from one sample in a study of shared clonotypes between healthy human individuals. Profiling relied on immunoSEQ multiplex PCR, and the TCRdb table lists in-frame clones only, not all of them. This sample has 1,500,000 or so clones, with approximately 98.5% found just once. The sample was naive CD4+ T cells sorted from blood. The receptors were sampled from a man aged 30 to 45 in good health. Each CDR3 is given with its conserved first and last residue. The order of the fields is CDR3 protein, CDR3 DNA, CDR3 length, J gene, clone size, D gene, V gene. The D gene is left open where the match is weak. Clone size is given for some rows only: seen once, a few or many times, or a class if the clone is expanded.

cdr3_aa: CSVAGSAHYTDTQYF
cdr3_nt: TGCAGCGTTGCAGGGTCAGCGCACTACACAGATACGCAGTATTTT
cdr3_length: 15
j_call: TRBJ2-3
clone_size: -
d_call: -
v_call: TRBV29-1

cdr3_aa: CSDLAGFTDTQYF
cdr3_nt: TGCAGCGATCTAGCGGGATTCACAGATACGCAGTATTTT
cdr3_length: 13
j_call: TRBJ2-3
clone_size: -
d_call: TRBD2
v_call: TRBV29-1

cdr3_aa: CASSPLGGGGTNEKLFF
cdr3_nt: TGTGCCAGCTCACCATTGGGAGGCGGTGGAACTAATGAAAAACTGTTTTTT
cdr3_length: 17
j_call: TRBJ1-4
clone_size: once
d_call: -
v_call: TRBV18

cdr3_aa: CASSQATSAQFF
cdr3_nt: TGTGCCAGCAGTCAAGCGACTAGCGCGCAGTTCTTC
cdr3_length: 12
j_call: TRBJ2-1
clone_size: -
d_call: TRBD2
v_call: TRBV27

cdr3_aa: CAWSSILAGSFSYEQYF
cdr3_nt: TGTGCCTGGAGTAGTATACTAGCGGGATCGTTCTCCTACGAGCAGTACTTC
cdr3_length: 17
j_call: TRBJ2-7
clone_size: -
d_call: TRBD2
v_call: TRBV30

cdr3_aa: CASSLRPPRESGNTEAFF
cdr3_nt: TGTGCCAGCAGCTTAAGACCCCCAAGGGAAAGCGGGAACACTGAAGCTTTCTTT
cdr3_length: 18
j_call: TRBJ1-1
clone_size: -
d_call: -
v_call: TRBV7-3

cdr3_aa: CASSESEWKTGELFF
cdr3_nt: TGTGCCAGCAGTGAATCGGAGTGGAAGACCGGGGAGCTGTTTTTT
cdr3_length: 15
j_call: TRBJ2-2
clone_size: -
d_call: -
v_call: TRBV25-1

cdr3_aa: CAIKPTTGTGGPYEQYF
cdr3_nt: TGTGCCATCAAACCTACTACCGGGACAGGGGGTCCCTACGAGCAGTACTTC
cdr3_length: 17
j_call: TRBJ2-7
clone_size: -
d_call: TRBD1
v_call: TRBV10-3

cdr3_aa: CASSPWTSDSTDTQYF
cdr3_nt: TGTGCCAGCTCACCATGGACTAGCGATAGCACAGATACGCAGTATTTT
cdr3_length: 16
j_call: TRBJ2-3
clone_size: once
d_call: TRBD2
v_call: TRBV18

cdr3_aa: CASSKQNLDSPSGNTIYF
cdr3_nt: TGTGCCAGCAGCAAACAAAACCTCGACAGTCCTTCTGGAAACACCATATATTTT
cdr3_length: 18
j_call: TRBJ1-3
clone_size: -
d_call: -
v_call: TRBV7-9

cdr3_aa: CASSFRGQAQPQHF
cdr3_nt: TGTGCCAGCAGCTTCAGGGGTCAGGCTCAGCCCCAGCATTTT
cdr3_length: 14
j_call: TRBJ1-5
clone_size: -
d_call: -
v_call: TRBV28

cdr3_aa: CASSLHGEANEKLFF
cdr3_nt: TGTGCCAGCAGCCTACATGGGGAGGCTAATGAAAAACTGTTTTTT
cdr3_length: 15
j_call: TRBJ1-4
clone_size: -
d_call: -
v_call: TRBV7-2

cdr3_aa: CASSLMPDYNEQFF
cdr3_nt: TGTGCCAGCAGTTTAATGCCAGACTACAATGAGCAGTTCTTC
cdr3_length: 14
j_call: TRBJ2-1
clone_size: -
d_call: -
v_call: TRBV27

cdr3_aa: CASRRQGSYEQYF
cdr3_nt: TGTGCCAGCAGGCGACAGGGTAGCTACGAGCAGTACTTC
cdr3_length: 13
j_call: TRBJ2-7
clone_size: -
d_call: TRBD1
v_call: TRBV14

cdr3_aa: CASSGHNEQFF
cdr3_nt: TGTGCCAGCAGTGGTCACAATGAGCAGTTCTTC
cdr3_length: 11
j_call: TRBJ2-1
clone_size: -
d_call: -
v_call: TRBV25-1

cdr3_aa: CASRDRTYEQYF
cdr3_nt: TGTGCCAGCAGGGACAGGACCTACGAGCAGTACTTC
cdr3_length: 12
j_call: TRBJ2-7
clone_size: -
d_call: TRBD1
v_call: TRBV2

cdr3_aa: CASRLDRFQETQYF
cdr3_nt: TGTGCCAGCCGCCTGGACAGGTTCCAAGAGACCCAGTACTTC
cdr3_length: 14
j_call: TRBJ2-5
clone_size: -
d_call: TRBD1
v_call: TRBV2

cdr3_aa: CASSVGPAGDEQFF
cdr3_nt: TGTGCCAGCAGCGTAGGCCCCGCAGGGGATGAGCAGTTCTTC
cdr3_length: 14
j_call: TRBJ2-1
clone_size: -
d_call: -
v_call: TRBV9

cdr3_aa: CSVVQDSETQYF
cdr3_nt: TGCAGCGTTGTACAGGATTCTGAGACCCAGTACTTC
cdr3_length: 12
j_call: TRBJ2-5
clone_size: -
d_call: -
v_call: TRBV29-1

cdr3_aa: CASSEGPNFYEQYF
cdr3_nt: TGTGCCAGCAGCGAAGGACCGAACTTCTACGAGCAGTACTTC
cdr3_length: 14
j_call: TRBJ2-7
clone_size: -
d_call: -
v_call: TRBV9

cdr3_aa: CASSQRGTDTQYF
cdr3_nt: TGTGCCAGCAGTCAAAGGGGCACAGATACGCAGTATTTT
cdr3_length: 13
j_call: TRBJ2-3
clone_size: -
d_call: -
v_call: TRBV2

cdr3_aa: CASSLVGGHPNTEAFF
cdr3_nt: TGCGCCAGCAGCTTGGTAGGAGGACACCCGAACACTGAAGCTTTCTTT
cdr3_length: 16
j_call: TRBJ1-1
clone_size: -
d_call: -
v_call: TRBV5-1

cdr3_aa: CSVAEQGEKLFF
cdr3_nt: TGCAGCGTTGCAGAACAAGGGGAAAAACTGTTTTTT
cdr3_length: 12
j_call: TRBJ1-4
clone_size: -
d_call: -
v_call: TRBV29-1

cdr3_aa: CASSLNRLGNTGELFF
cdr3_nt: TGTGCCAGCAGCTTAAACCGGCTAGGGAACACCGGGGAGCTGTTTTTT
cdr3_length: 16
j_call: TRBJ2-2
clone_size: -
d_call: -
v_call: TRBV7-2

cdr3_aa: CASSGGLRGYNEQFF
cdr3_nt: TGTGCCAGCAGTGGGGGACTCAGAGGATACAATGAGCAGTTCTTC
cdr3_length: 15
j_call: TRBJ2-1
clone_size: -
d_call: -
v_call: TRBV28

cdr3_aa: CAIKTSGRETYNEQFF
cdr3_nt: TGTGCCATCAAGACTAGCGGGAGAGAAACATACAATGAGCAGTTCTTC
cdr3_length: 16
j_call: TRBJ2-1
clone_size: -
d_call: TRBD2
v_call: TRBV10-3

cdr3_aa: CATSMDRVGQETQYF
cdr3_nt: TGTGCCACCAGCATGGACAGGGTGGGGCAAGAGACCCAGTACTTC
cdr3_length: 15
j_call: TRBJ2-5
clone_size: -
d_call: TRBD1
v_call: TRBV15

cdr3_aa: CASSVEPRGGSGNTIYF
cdr3_nt: TGTGCCAGCAGCGTAGAGCCCCGCGGGGGTTCTGGAAACACCATATATTTT
cdr3_length: 17
j_call: TRBJ1-3
clone_size: -
d_call: -
v_call: TRBV9

cdr3_aa: CASSIAPTGLYEQYF
cdr3_nt: TGTGCCAGTAGTATAGCCCCCACAGGACTCTACGAGCAGTACTTC
cdr3_length: 15
j_call: TRBJ2-7
clone_size: -
d_call: -
v_call: TRBV19

cdr3_aa: CASSLLAGGYTDTQYF
cdr3_nt: TGTGCCAGCAGCTTACTAGCGGGAGGATACACAGATACGCAGTATTTT
cdr3_length: 16
j_call: TRBJ2-3
clone_size: -
d_call: TRBD2
v_call: TRBV5-4

cdr3_aa: CASSVGPASGYNEQFF
cdr3_nt: TGTGCCAGCAGCGTAGGTCCGGCCTCTGGGTACAATGAGCAGTTCTTC
cdr3_length: 16
j_call: TRBJ2-1
clone_size: once
d_call: -
v_call: TRBV9

cdr3_aa: CASSPFVEYEQYF
cdr3_nt: TGTGCCAGCTCACCTTTCGTGGAGTACGAGCAGTACTTC
cdr3_length: 13
j_call: TRBJ2-7
clone_size: once
d_call: -
v_call: TRBV18

cdr3_aa: CASSRLVSGDEAFF
cdr3_nt: TGCGCCAGCAGTCGACTAGTCTCGGGGGATGAAGCTTTCTTT
cdr3_length: 14
j_call: TRBJ1-1
clone_size: -
d_call: -
v_call: TRBV5-1

cdr3_aa: CASGREGKTQYF
cdr3_nt: TGTGCCAGCGGGAGGGAGGGCAAGACCCAGTACTTC
cdr3_length: 12
j_call: TRBJ2-5
clone_size: -
d_call: TRBD2
v_call: TRBV28

cdr3_aa: CASSLRTPSYEQYF
cdr3_nt: TGTGCCAGCAGCCTCAGGACTCCTTCCTACGAGCAGTACTTC
cdr3_length: 14
j_call: TRBJ2-7
clone_size: -
d_call: -
v_call: TRBV11-1

cdr3_aa: CASSQDPRPGAGTDTQYF
cdr3_nt: TGTGCCAGCAGCCAAGACCCCCGACCGGGGGCGGGCACAGATACGCAGTATTTT
cdr3_length: 18
j_call: TRBJ2-3
clone_size: -
d_call: -
v_call: TRBV4-2

cdr3_aa: CASSGRGGSATDTQYF
cdr3_nt: TGTGCCAGCAGCGGACGAGGGGGGAGCGCCACAGATACGCAGTATTTT
cdr3_length: 16
j_call: TRBJ2-3
clone_size: -
d_call: -
v_call: TRBV9

cdr3_aa: CASRQGFGQPQHF
cdr3_nt: TGTGCCAGCAGGCAGGGGTTTGGGCAGCCCCAGCATTTT
cdr3_length: 13
j_call: TRBJ1-5
clone_size: -
d_call: -
v_call: TRBV6-5

cdr3_aa: CASRPTSGRGADTQYF
cdr3_nt: TGTGCCAGCAGACCAACGAGCGGGAGGGGCGCAGATACGCAGTATTTT
cdr3_length: 16
j_call: TRBJ2-3
clone_size: -
d_call: TRBD2
v_call: TRBV7-6

cdr3_aa: CASSQDTWANGYTF
cdr3_nt: TGCGCCAGCAGCCAAGATACTTGGGCGAATGGCTACACCTTC
cdr3_length: 14
j_call: TRBJ1-2
clone_size: -
d_call: -
v_call: TRBV4-3

cdr3_aa: CASSFIRASSYNEQFF
cdr3_nt: TGTGCCAGCAGCTTCATCCGGGCGAGCTCCTACAATGAGCAGTTCTTC
cdr3_length: 16
j_call: TRBJ2-1
clone_size: -
d_call: -
v_call: TRBV5-8

cdr3_aa: CASSRAEQNTIYF
cdr3_nt: TGTGCCAGCAGCCGGGCAGAGCAAAACACCATATATTTT
cdr3_length: 13
j_call: TRBJ1-3
clone_size: once
d_call: -
v_call: TRBV9

cdr3_aa: CASRGTRFGYEQYF
cdr3_nt: TGTGCCAGCAGAGGGACTAGGTTCGGGTACGAGCAGTACTTC
cdr3_length: 14
j_call: TRBJ2-7
clone_size: -
d_call: TRBD2
v_call: TRBV28

cdr3_aa: CASRGDRGLLETQYF
cdr3_nt: TGTGCCAGCAGAGGGGACAGGGGGCTCTTGGAGACCCAGTACTTC
cdr3_length: 15
j_call: TRBJ2-5
clone_size: -
d_call: TRBD1
v_call: TRBV28

cdr3_aa: CASSKVIIPGLRAPYEQYF
cdr3_nt: TGTGCCAGCAGCAAAGTTATAATTCCGGGCCTCAGGGCCCCATACGAGCAGTACTTC
cdr3_length: 19
j_call: TRBJ2-7
clone_size: -
d_call: -
v_call: TRBV21-1

cdr3_aa: CATSRTEVQYF
cdr3_nt: TGTGCCACCAGCAGGACAGAGGTCCAGTACTTC
cdr3_length: 11
j_call: TRBJ2-5
clone_size: -
d_call: -
v_call: TRBV15

cdr3_aa: CASSAPGTSGSTEQFF
cdr3_nt: TGTGCCAGCAGCGCCCCCGGGACTAGCGGGAGCACTGAGCAGTTCTTC
cdr3_length: 16
j_call: TRBJ2-1
clone_size: -
d_call: TRBD2
v_call: TRBV25-1

cdr3_aa: CSVLGEDGYTF
cdr3_nt: TGCAGCGTCCTAGGGGAGGATGGCTACACCTTC
cdr3_length: 11
j_call: TRBJ1-2
clone_size: -
d_call: -
v_call: TRBV29-1

cdr3_aa: CASSPTGLRTAEGPNTEAFF
cdr3_nt: TGTGCCAGCAGCCCGACCGGACTTCGGACAGCCGAGGGCCCGAACACTGAAGCTTTCTTT
cdr3_length: 20
j_call: TRBJ1-1
clone_size: -
d_call: -
v_call: TRBV14

cdr3_aa: CASSEGRLAGWTGELFF
cdr3_nt: TGTGCCAGCAGTGAGGGGCGACTAGCGGGATGGACCGGGGAGCTGTTTTTT
cdr3_length: 17
j_call: TRBJ2-2
clone_size: -
d_call: TRBD2
v_call: TRBV6-1

cdr3_aa: CASSEGWGDNQPQHF
cdr3_nt: TGTGCCAGCAGTGAAGGTTGGGGAGACAATCAGCCCCAGCATTTT
cdr3_length: 15
j_call: TRBJ1-5
clone_size: -
d_call: -
v_call: TRBV6-1

cdr3_aa: CASSLVGAGGEKLFF
cdr3_nt: TGTGCCAGCAGTTTGGTGGGGGCAGGAGGCGAAAAACTGTTTTTT
cdr3_length: 15
j_call: TRBJ1-4
clone_size: once
d_call: -
v_call: TRBV28

cdr3_aa: CASSQTAHGELFF
cdr3_nt: TGTGCCAGCAGTCAGACAGCTCACGGGGAGCTGTTTTTT
cdr3_length: 13
j_call: TRBJ2-2
clone_size: -
d_call: -
v_call: TRBV2

cdr3_aa: CASSPDSNQPQHF
cdr3_nt: TGCGCCAGCAGCCCGGACAGCAATCAGCCCCAGCATTTT
cdr3_length: 13
j_call: TRBJ1-5
clone_size: -
d_call: -
v_call: TRBV5-1

cdr3_aa: CASSERIPGELFF
cdr3_nt: TGTGCCAGCAGTGAGAGGATCCCCGGGGAGCTGTTTTTT
cdr3_length: 13
j_call: TRBJ2-2
clone_size: -
d_call: -
v_call: TRBV25-1

cdr3_aa: CASSTQGARLFGYTF
cdr3_nt: TGTGCCAGCAGTACTCAGGGGGCGCGTCTATTTGGCTACACCTTC
cdr3_length: 15
j_call: TRBJ1-2
clone_size: -
d_call: TRBD1
v_call: TRBV27

cdr3_aa: CSVENRVGVVDTQYF
cdr3_nt: TGCAGCGTCGAGAACAGGGTTGGGGTGGTAGATACGCAGTATTTT
cdr3_length: 15
j_call: TRBJ2-3
clone_size: -
d_call: -
v_call: TRBV29-1

cdr3_aa: CASSRHAGTGVSYEQYF
cdr3_nt: TGTGCCAGCAGCCGCCACGCCGGGACAGGGGTCTCCTACGAGCAGTACTTC
cdr3_length: 17
j_call: TRBJ2-7
clone_size: once
d_call: TRBD1
v_call: TRBV7-9

cdr3_aa: CAGRRELHTGELFF
cdr3_nt: TGTGCCGGCCGGCGGGAATTGCACACCGGGGAGCTGTTTTTT
cdr3_length: 14
j_call: TRBJ2-2
clone_size: -
d_call: -
v_call: TRBV6-1